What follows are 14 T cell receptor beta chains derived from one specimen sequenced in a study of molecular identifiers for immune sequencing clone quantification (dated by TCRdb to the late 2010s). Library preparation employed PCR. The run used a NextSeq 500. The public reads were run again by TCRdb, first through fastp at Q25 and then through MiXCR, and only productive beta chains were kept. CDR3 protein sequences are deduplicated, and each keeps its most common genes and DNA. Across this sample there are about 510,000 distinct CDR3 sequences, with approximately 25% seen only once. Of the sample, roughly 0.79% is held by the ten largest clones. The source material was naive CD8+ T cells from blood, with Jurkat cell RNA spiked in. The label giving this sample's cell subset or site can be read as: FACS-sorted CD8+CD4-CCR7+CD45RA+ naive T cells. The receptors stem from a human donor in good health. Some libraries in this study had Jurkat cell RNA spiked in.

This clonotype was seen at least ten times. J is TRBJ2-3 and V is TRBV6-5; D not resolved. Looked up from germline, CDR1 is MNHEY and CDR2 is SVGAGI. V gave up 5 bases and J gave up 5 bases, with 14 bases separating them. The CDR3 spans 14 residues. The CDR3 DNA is TGTGCCAGCAGTACGCCCCTGGTCGTAGATACGCAGTATTTT. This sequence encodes CASSTPLVVDTQYF.

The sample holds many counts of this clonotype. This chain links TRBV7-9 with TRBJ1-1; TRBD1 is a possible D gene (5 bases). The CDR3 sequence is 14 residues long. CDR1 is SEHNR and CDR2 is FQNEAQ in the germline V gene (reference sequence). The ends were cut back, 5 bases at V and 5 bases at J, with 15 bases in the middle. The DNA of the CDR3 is TGTGCCAGCAGCCCTGACAGCCTGGGGACTGAAGCTTTCTTT. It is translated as CASSPDSLGTEAFF. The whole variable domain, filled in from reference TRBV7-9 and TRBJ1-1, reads DTGVSQNPRHKITKRGQNVTFRCDPISEHNRLYWYRQTLGQGPEFLTYFQNEAQLEKSRLLSDRFSAERPKGSFSTLEIQRTEQGDSAMYLCASSPDSLGTEAFFGQGTRLTVV.

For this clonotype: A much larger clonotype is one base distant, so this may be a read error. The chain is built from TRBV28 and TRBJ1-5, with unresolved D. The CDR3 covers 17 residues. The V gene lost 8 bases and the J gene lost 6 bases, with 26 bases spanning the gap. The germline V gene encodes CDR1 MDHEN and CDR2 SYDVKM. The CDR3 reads CASQSPDLRSMGQPQHF. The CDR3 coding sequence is TGTGCCAGCCAATCGCCAGATTTAAGGTCGATGGGTCAGCCCCAGCATTTT.

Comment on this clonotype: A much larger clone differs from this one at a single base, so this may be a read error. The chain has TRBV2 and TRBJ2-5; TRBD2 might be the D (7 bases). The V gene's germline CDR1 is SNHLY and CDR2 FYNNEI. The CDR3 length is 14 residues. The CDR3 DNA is TGTGCCAGCAGCCGACCAGCGGGACAAGAGCCCCAGTACTTC. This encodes CASSRPAGQEPQYF.

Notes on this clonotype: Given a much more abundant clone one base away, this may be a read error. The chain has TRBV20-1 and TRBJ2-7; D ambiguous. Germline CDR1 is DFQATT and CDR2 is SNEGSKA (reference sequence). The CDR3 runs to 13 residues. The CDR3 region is CSARDIAGYVQYF. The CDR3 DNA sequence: TGCAGTGCTAGAGATATAGCTGGGTACGTGCAGTACTTC.

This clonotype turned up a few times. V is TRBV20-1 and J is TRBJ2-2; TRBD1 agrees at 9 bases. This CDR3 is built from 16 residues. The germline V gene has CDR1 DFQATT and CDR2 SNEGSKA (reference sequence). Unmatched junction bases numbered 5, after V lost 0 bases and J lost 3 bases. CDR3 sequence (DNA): TGCAGTGCTAGAGATCGTGGGACAGGGCACACCGGGGAGCTGTTTTTT. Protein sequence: CSARDRGTGHTGELFF.

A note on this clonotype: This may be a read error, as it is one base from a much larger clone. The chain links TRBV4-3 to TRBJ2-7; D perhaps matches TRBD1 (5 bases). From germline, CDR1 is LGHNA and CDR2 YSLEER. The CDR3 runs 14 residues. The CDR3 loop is CASSQDRTSNEQNF. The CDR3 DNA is TGCGCCAGCAGCCAAGACCGGACAAGTAACGAGCAGAACTTC.

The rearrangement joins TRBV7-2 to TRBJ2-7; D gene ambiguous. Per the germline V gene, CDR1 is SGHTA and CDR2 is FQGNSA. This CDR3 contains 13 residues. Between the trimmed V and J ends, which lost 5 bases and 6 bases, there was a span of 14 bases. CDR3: CASSTPILAEQYF. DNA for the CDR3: TGTGCCAGCAGCACCCCGATCTTAGCCGAGCAGTACTTC.

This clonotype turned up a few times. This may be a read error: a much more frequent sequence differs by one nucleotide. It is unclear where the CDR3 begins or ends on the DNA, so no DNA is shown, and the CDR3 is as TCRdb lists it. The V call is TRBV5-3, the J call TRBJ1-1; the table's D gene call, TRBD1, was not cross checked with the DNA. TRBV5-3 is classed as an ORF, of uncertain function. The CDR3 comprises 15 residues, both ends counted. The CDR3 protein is CASSWGIGANTEAYF.

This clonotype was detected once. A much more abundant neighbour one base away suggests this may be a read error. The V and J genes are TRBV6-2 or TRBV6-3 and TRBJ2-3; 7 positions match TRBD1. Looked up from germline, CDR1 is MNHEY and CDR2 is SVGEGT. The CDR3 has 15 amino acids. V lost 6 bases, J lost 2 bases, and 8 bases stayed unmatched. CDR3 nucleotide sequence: TGTGCCAGCAGGACCCGGGACAGTAACACAGATACGCAGTATTTT. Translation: CASRTRDSNTDTQYF.

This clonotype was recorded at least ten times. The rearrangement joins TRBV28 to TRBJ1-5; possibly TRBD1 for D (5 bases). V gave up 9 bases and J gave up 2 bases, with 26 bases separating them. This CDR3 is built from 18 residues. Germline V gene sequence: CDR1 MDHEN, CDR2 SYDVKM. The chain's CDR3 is CASVGRDLSSLGNQPQHF. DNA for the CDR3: TGTGCCAGTGTGGGGCGGGACTTAAGTAGTTTGGGCAATCAGCCCCAGCATTTT.

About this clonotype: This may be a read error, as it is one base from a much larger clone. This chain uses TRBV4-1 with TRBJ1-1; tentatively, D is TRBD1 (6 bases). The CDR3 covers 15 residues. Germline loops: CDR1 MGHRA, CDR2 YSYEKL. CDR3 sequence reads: CASSQEDSANTDAFF. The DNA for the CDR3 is TGCGCCAGCAGCCAAGAGGACAGCGCCAACACTGACGCTTTCTTT.

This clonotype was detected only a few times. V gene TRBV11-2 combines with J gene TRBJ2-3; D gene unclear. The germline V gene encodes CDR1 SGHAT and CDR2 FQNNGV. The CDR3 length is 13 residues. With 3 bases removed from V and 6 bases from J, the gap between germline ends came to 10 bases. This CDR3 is CASSFELSDTQYF. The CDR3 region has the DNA TGTGCCAGCAGCTTCGAGCTGTCGGATACGCAGTATTTT.

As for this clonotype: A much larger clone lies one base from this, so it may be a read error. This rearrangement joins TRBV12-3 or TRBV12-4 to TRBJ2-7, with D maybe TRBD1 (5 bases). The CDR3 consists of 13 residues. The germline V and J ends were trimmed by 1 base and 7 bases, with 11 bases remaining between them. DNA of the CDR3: TGTGCCAGCAGTTTAGAGGGGCTCTGGGAGCAGTACTTC. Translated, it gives CASSLEGLWEQYF.